The 10 T cell receptor beta chains below were found in one sample sequenced in a study of OX40 agonist ivuxolimab in advanced cancers. Sequencing was performed with immunoSEQ multiplex PCR; in TCRdb, only in-frame clones are kept and a portion is missing. The table lists more than 80,000 clones, over 75% of them singletons. The source material was CD4+ or CD8+ T cells sorted from blood, sampled in a trial of the OX40 agonist ivuxolimab. The receptor source for this set is an adult with an advanced solid tumor such as melanoma, head and neck, liver or kidney cancer.

The V gene is TRBV6-5, the J gene TRBJ2-4, with D uncertain. V lost 6 bases, J lost 0 bases, and 12 bases lay in between. This CDR3 has 15 residues. Germline values: CDR1 MNHEY, CDR2 SVGAGI. The CDR3 sequence: CASRGYTLAKNIQYF. DNA of the CDR3: TGTGCCAGCAGGGGTTACACCCTAGCCAAAAACATTCAGTACTTC.

Note on this clone: A much larger clone is a single base away; this may be a read error. V usage is TRBV4-3 and J usage is TRBJ1-6; no reliable D call. This CDR3 comprises 13 residues. Germline lookup yields CDR1 LGHNA and CDR2 YSLEER. The CDR3 protein is CARSQGMNSPLHF. The CDR3 nucleotides read TGCGCCAGAAGCCAAGGAATGAATTCACCCCTCCACTTT.

This clone was detected once. The J gene is TRBJ2-5, the V gene TRBV19, with D perhaps TRBD2 (5 bases). Germline CDR1 is LNHDA and CDR2 is SQIVND (reference sequence). Trimming shortened V by 5 bases and J by 5 bases, and 12 bases separated the two germline ends. The CDR3 covers 13 residues. CDR3 in amino acids: CASSPGSRETQYF. In nucleotides, the CDR3 is TGTGCCAGTAGTCCGGGAAGTCGTGAGACCCAGTACTTC.

The chain has TRBV21-1 and TRBJ1-1. TRBV21-1 is assigned pseudogene status. CDR3 length: 20 residues. The CDR3 DNA sequence: TGTGCCAGCCCACTCCAAAGAGGGGGGGTGGGCAGTAGGGTTGACACTGAAGCTTTCTTT. It codes for CASPLQRGGVGSRVDTEAFF.

The count of this clone is one. This chain uses TRBV19 with TRBJ1-5; D uncertain. There are 17 residues in the CDR3. Trimming cost V 7 bases and J 5 bases, with 24 bases left between them. Germline V gene sequence: CDR1 LNHDA, CDR2 SQIVND (reference sequence). CDR3 nucleotides: TGTGCCAGTACCACCGGCCCTCGGGGTGGGAGGGATCAGCCCCAGCATTTT. Translating gives CASTTGPRGGRDQPQHF. Full variable domain (missing parts from reference TRBV19 and TRBJ1-5): DGGITQSPKYLFRKEGQNVTLSCEQNLNHDAMYWYRQDPGQGLRLIYYSQIVNDFQKGDIAEGYSVSREKKESFPLTVTSAQKNPTAFYLCASTTGPRGGRDQPQHFGDGTRLSIL.

The chain couples TRBV18 to TRBJ1-2; D not certain. V lost 2 bases to trimming and J lost 2 bases, with 6 bases between them. Germline assignment: CDR1 KGHSH and CDR2 LQKENI. The CDR3 extends over 13 amino acids. CDR3 residues: CASSPGQNYGYTF. In nucleotides, the CDR3 is TGTGCCAGCTCACCAGGGCAGAACTATGGCTACACCTTC.

CDR3 in amino acids: CASTVYEQYF. The DNA for the CDR3 is TGCGCCAGCACCGTCTACGAGCAGTACTTC. The V call is TRBV5-1, the J call TRBJ2-7; D is uncertain. The CDR3 consists of 10 residues. Germline-derived CDR1 and CDR2 are SGHRS and YFSETQ. The V and J ends lost 6 bases and 3 bases respectively, with 4 bases between them.

The J gene is TRBJ2-5, the V gene TRBV2; TRBD2 matches 9 bases. V shed 6 bases, J shed 4 bases, and the junction held 3 bases outside the gene matches. The length of the CDR3 is 13 residues. Germline loops: CDR1 SNHLY, CDR2 FYNNEI. In DNA, the CDR3 is TGTGCCAGCAGGGAGACTAGCGGAGAGACCCAGTACTTC. The encoded protein is CASRETSGETQYF.

The chain has TRBV6-1 and TRBJ1-5; D remains unclear. The CDR3 has 15 amino acids. Germline lookup yields CDR1 MNHNS and CDR2 SASEGT. Trimming pared 7 bases from V and 3 bases from J, leaving 16 bases between. The CDR3 bases are TGTGCCAGCACCATAACGGACTCCTCCAATCAGCCCCAGCATTTT. It translates to CASTITDSSNQPQHF.

The V and J genes are TRBV7-9 and TRBJ2-5; D is unresolved. This CDR3 is built from 15 residues. Germline assignment: CDR1 SEHNR and CDR2 FQNEAQ (reference sequence). V shed 3 bases and J shed 2 bases, with 13 bases lying between them. CDR3 protein: CASSFAGGRQETQYF. CDR3 nucleotide sequence: TGTGCCAGCAGCTTCGCCGGCGGCAGGCAAGAGACCCAGTACTTC.